This TCR beta chain came from a study of regulatory T cells in long-lasting Graves disease listed by TCRdb under 2021. About the full investigation: In the newly diagnosed Graves' disease group, patients had been taking antithyroid drugs for less than 3 months. The study was conducted in China and was registered as a clinical trial. Peripheral blood TCR sequencing and RNA sequencing compared persistent Graves' disease patients with newly diagnosed Graves' disease patients. A total of 33 samples were covered by TCR sequencing, comprising approximately 13 persistent and around 20 newly diagnosed Graves' disease patients. What the work shows at the level of the full study, not this receptor alone: Only peripheral blood was studied, because thyroid tissue, the primary lesion, was inaccessible. Sequencing and analysis were limited to the TCR beta chain. TRBV28, TRBJ1-2 and TRBJ2-5 were preferentially used in persistent disease, while TRBV20-1 and TRBJ2-1 were favored in newly diagnosed disease. Compared with newly diagnosed patients, persistent Graves' disease patients had lower TCR Shannon entropy and fewer highly expanded clones, which suggests clonal expansion. The small sample size was acknowledged by the authors as a limitation that may reduce accuracy. More public clonotypes were shared among persistent patients (roughly 3,000) than among newly diagnosed patients (approximately 1,000).

Library generation was performed with multiplex PCR. Sequencing used an Illumina HiSeq 4000. CDR3 regions were amplified by Arm-PCR with iRepertoire HTBI primers to construct TCR beta libraries. Before sequencing, the PCR products went through gel purification. In the paper's pipeline: Across samples, around 58 TRBV and 13 to 15 TRBJ segments were identified and used for gene usage analysis of CDR3 amino acid clonotypes. COPE and FqMerger were used to merge filtered high-quality paired reads into contigs. BLAST was used to align contigs to the IMGT TRBV, TRBD and TRBJ reference genes, and CDR3 was defined following IMGT. Any clonotype with a frequency above 0.1% was classified as a highly expanded clone. Shannon entropy served as the measure of repertoire diversity, while the Gini coefficient captured V-J evenness. Public clonotypes were defined as clonotypes shared by more than one individual. TCRdb reran the public reads through fastp at Q25 and MiXCR, keeping productive beta chains. One record per CDR3 amino acid sequence lists the most common genes and DNA. The V and J calls follow TCRdb's processing rather than the paper's. The sample contains roughly 400,000 distinct CDR3 sequences, 14% to 15% of them found a single time. The ten largest clonotypes hold around 7.6% of the sample.

The time point label of this sample denotes: newly diagnosed GD, antithyroid drugs for less than 3 months. RNA was extracted from PBMCs in TRIzol for both TCR sequencing and RNA sequencing. The diagnosis of Graves' disease was made according to American Thyroid Association guidelines. The patients came from an endocrinology department in Xi'an, China. Each patient gave roughly 8.4 milliliters of peripheral blood, collected in an EDTA anticoagulant tube. Ficoll Paque Plus density gradient separation was used to isolate PBMCs, and no further T cell sorting was done. An Agilent 2100 Bioanalyzer and agarose gel were used to check RNA quality, while a NanoDrop 2000 measured RNA concentration. CDR1 is given as WSHSY and CDR2 as SAAADI, both from the germline V gene. From the cysteine through the phenylalanine, the CDR3 covers 13 amino acids. The kept DNA is CDR3 alone, 39 bases in frame from the first base. Trimming at the junction amounts to 0 bases on V and 4 bases on J, and the germline ends lie 3 bases apart.

This clonotype was seen repeatedly, ten times or more. Its binding antigen is unknown. No much larger clonotype is one base removed from it; base qualities were not supplied. The sample also formed part of further work on T cells in Graves' hyperthyroidism and ophthalmopathy. From the second report: Stable Graves' hyperthyroidism was defined as the absence of progression to ophthalmopathy over 18 months of follow-up. Hyperthyroidism patients were newly diagnosed, with disease duration under 2 months, and aged 18 to 65 years. Patients with uncontrolled infections, other autoimmune diseases, pregnancy or lactation were excluded. Diagnoses were based on clinical symptoms, serum thyroxine and TRAb, thyroid ultrasound and orbital computed tomography. For the first round of RT-PCR on the TCR CDR3, the HTBI primer set was used together with the Qiagen OneStep RT-PCR kit. Most expanded thyroid clonotypes (frequency above 0.001) were also detected in blood, suggesting blood repertoires may reflect thyroid immune responses. Ophthalmopathy was separated from stable hyperthyroidism by a 13 V-J signature model, with over 85% sensitivity and roughly 81% specificity obtained in cross-validation and 80%/75% obtained in testing. During validation, the model predicted progression to ophthalmopathy a median of approximately 6.5 months ahead of onset, with roughly 65% sensitivity and 72% to 85% specificity. To identify distinguishing TCR V-J signatures, a discovery cohort of some 99 patients was used, comprising fewer than 45 with Graves' ophthalmopathy and around 57 with stable Graves' hyperthyroidism. Prospective prediction of ophthalmopathy was tested in an independent validation cohort consisting of fewer than 20 hyperthyroidism patients and 17 patients who later progressed to ophthalmopathy. The 95 to 100 discovery patients were randomly split 7:3 into training and test sets. The study also compared thyroid tissue and blood T-cell repertoires from several Graves' hyperthyroidism patients. Once sampling was done, hyperthyroidism patients were given methimazole at a starting dose of 30 mg daily, whereas ophthalmopathy patients were given high-dose intravenous methylprednisolone. Libraries were constructed in a second round of multiplex PCR, after which size selection and purification were carried out. The libraries were sequenced on an Illumina HiSeq2000 using paired-end 100 bp reads. SOAPnuke was used to process the raw data, removing reads that contained adapters or uncalled bases, had a mean Phred below 15, or lacked an exact match to the constant primer or identifier. COPE v1.2.5 was used to merge the high-quality paired reads, and each unique nucleotide sequence was defined as a clonotype. MiTCR v1.1 was used to align clonotypes to the IMGT TRBV, TRBD and TRBJ reference segments. Only V-J combinations with frequency above 0.0001, covering approximately 99% of repertoires, were analysed. The TCS score was defined as the ratio of F50 (clonal expansion) to E x V (chaos), calculated using BLOSUM62-based TCRdist between CDR3 peptides within each V-J. Welch's t-statistics and random forest reduced approximately 520 V-J features to roughly 13, which were used in a naive Bayes classifier (R e1071). Sample size was not statistically predetermined, and blinding of investigators to group allocation was not performed. The paper reports TCR Vbeta CDR3 sequencing of fewer than 150 peripheral blood samples: approximately 41 ophthalmopathy, 70 to 85 hyperthyroidism and approximately 17 progressor patients.

Sequenced here: peripheral blood mononuclear cells (PBMCs), sampled at new diagnosis, from a patient treated with antithyroid drugs. The origin of this receptor is a woman in her thirties or forties with Graves disease. Donor details come from another sample of the same person, matched by shared clones. The V and J segments used are TRBV10-2 and TRBJ2-2; confidence is insufficient to name the D gene. The bases are TGCGCCAGCAGTGAGTCGACCACCGGGGAGCTGTTTTTT. Its product reads: CASSESTTGELFF.